The 17 T cell receptor beta chains given below trace back to one sample, sequenced in a study of T cell repertoires in aging, cancer and after chemotherapy. TCR beta rearrangements were amplified from peripheral blood genomic DNA. Rearranged V-D-J TRB sequences were amplified with a mixed TRB-A/B primer pool. MiXCR, applied by TCRdb to the multiplex PCR reads, yields one record per CDR3 protein. The repertoire holds about 11,000 distinct CDR3 sequences, with almost 30% as singletons. Input material: blood. These receptor sequences come from a human donor in good health.

The genes are TRBV7-2 and TRBJ1-4; the D is unclear. Trimming cost V 2 bases and J 8 bases, with 6 bases left between them. This CDR3 has 12 amino acids. Per the germline V gene, CDR1 is SGHTA and CDR2 is FQGNSA. CDR3: CASSLTTEKLFF. The CDR3 nucleotides are TGTGCCAGCAGCTTAACGACAGAAAAACTGTTTTTT.

This clonotype occurred once. This CDR3 reads CASSLWTGGSNQPQHF. CDR3 nucleotide sequence: TGTGCCAGCAGCTTGTGGACAGGGGGTAGCAATCAGCCCCAGCATTTT. This sequence joins TRBV5-5 and TRBJ1-5; 10 bases fit TRBD1. Germline assignment: CDR1 SGHKS and CDR2 YYEKEE (reference sequence). The CDR3 is 16 amino acids. V was clipped by 1 base and J by 0 bases; unmatched bases: 1.

This clonotype has only a few counts. This chain connects TRBV6-1 to TRBJ2-5; the match to TRBD2 covers 16 bases. In germline, CDR1 is MNHNS, CDR2 SASEGT. The ends lost 5 bases at V and 5 bases at J; junction bases unmatched: 14. The CDR3 spans 19 residues. In DNA, the CDR3 is TGTGCCAGCAGTCCTCGGGGTGGGACTAGCGGGGGGGCAGAGGAGACCCAGTACTTC. It codes for CASSPRGGTSGGAEETQYF.

The chain recombines TRBV28 with TRBJ2-7; D is perhaps TRBD1 (5 bases). CDR1 and CDR2 (germline): MDHEN, SYDVKM. V lost 2 bases to trimming and J lost 2 bases, with 10 bases between them. This CDR3 region has 14 residues. The CDR3 coding sequence is TGTGCCAGCAGTTTAGACAGCCGGACCTACGAGCAGTACTTC. Translating it yields CASSLDSRTYEQYF.

This chain joins TRBV7-2 and TRBJ1-5; D might be TRBD1 (6 bases). The CDR3 length is 19 residues. Trimming pared 5 bases from V and 6 bases from J, leaving 29 bases between. Germline V gene lookup returns CDR1 SGHTA and CDR2 FQGNSA. The CDR3 is CASSQVPGEGGMGVQPQHF. The CDR3 DNA reads TGTGCCAGCAGCCAAGTACCAGGGGAGGGGGGCATGGGTGTTCAGCCCCAGCATTTT.

This chain links TRBV10-3 with TRBJ1-1; perhaps TRBD1 as D (5 bases). Trimming shortened V by 4 bases and J by 1 base, and 10 bases separated the two germline ends. This CDR3 spans 14 amino acids. Looked up from germline, CDR1 is ENHRY and CDR2 is SYGVKD. Here the CDR3 reads CAISGRVGNTEAFF. The CDR3 DNA reads TGTGCCATCAGTGGCAGGGTGGGGAACACTGAAGCTTTCTTT.

This clonotype has only a few counts. The V gene is TRBV4-2, the J gene TRBJ2-2, with a tentative D call TRBD1 (5 bases). The V gene lost 3 bases and the J gene lost 4 bases, with 12 bases spanning the gap. This CDR3 region has 15 residues. CDR1 is LGHNA, CDR2 YNFKEQ, per germline. The CDR3: CASSHEQGGTGELFF. Here the CDR3 DNA reads TGTGCCAGCAGCCACGAGCAGGGTGGCACCGGGGAGCTGTTTTTT.

J is TRBJ2-3 and V is TRBV7-2, with a possible D match to TRBD2 (5 bases). The CDR3 is made up of 16 amino acids. CDR1 and CDR2 (germline): SGHTA, FQGNSA. V was clipped by 3 bases and J by 1 base, with 14 bases between them. As DNA, the CDR3 is TGTGCCAGCAGCTTCGGCGGGCTGGGAGGCACAGATACGCAGTATTTT. Protein: CASSFGGLGGTDTQYF. Looking up the rest from reference TRBV7-2 and TRBJ2-3 gives the full variable domain: GAGVSQSPSNKVTEKGKDVELRCDPISGHTALYWYRQSLGQGLEFLIYFQGNSAPDKSGLPSDRFSAERTGGSVSTLTIQRTQQEDSAVYLCASSFGGLGGTDTQYFGPGTRLTVL.

The J gene is TRBJ2-3, the V gene TRBV12-3 or TRBV12-4; 7 bases agree with TRBD2. The V and J ends lost 6 bases and 0 bases, in that order; junction bases with no gene match: 6. The CDR3 totals 15 residues. In nucleotides, the CDR3 is TGTGCCAGCAGCGGGAGGAAGGGGAGCACAGATACGCAGTATTTT. The encoded protein is CASSGRKGSTDTQYF.

The chain joins TRBV28 to TRBJ2-3, with no clear D. The CDR3 is 13 residues long. Germline CDR1 is MDHEN and CDR2 is SYDVKM. V gave up 4 bases and J gave up 7 bases, with 12 bases separating them. CDR3 sequence reads: CASSWASRYTQYF. The CDR3, as DNA: TGTGCCAGCAGTTGGGCGTCAAGATATACGCAGTATTTT.

The genes are TRBV20-1 and TRBJ2-5; TRBD2 matches at 8 bases. Germline V lookup: CDR1 DFQATT, CDR2 SNEGSKA (reference sequence). The CDR3 extends over 17 amino acids. The junction had 9 bases not matched to a gene; V was cut back by 0 bases and J by 0 bases. The CDR3 DNA reads TGCAGTGCTAGAGATGAGAGACTAGCGCGATACCAAGAGACCCAGTACTTC. Amino acid sequence: CSARDERLARYQETQYF.

This sequence joins TRBV28 and TRBJ2-7; 8 bases are shared with TRBD2. Germline V gene sequence: CDR1 MDHEN, CDR2 SYDVKM. The V gene end was trimmed by 6 bases and the J gene end by 3 bases; junction bases not matched to a gene: 7. CDR3 length: 14 amino acids. The CDR3 DNA reads as TGTGCCAGCAGCCCGGGAGGGGACAACTACGAGCAGTACTTC. This sequence encodes CASSPGGDNYEQYF.

A word on this clonotype: This could be a read error, since a much larger clone is one nucleotide away. The conserved final phenylalanine or tryptophan is absent from the CDR3, which likely points to a read error. This rearrangement joins TRBV6-5 to TRBJ1-3; no clear D gene. The CDR3 runs 13 residues. Germline V gives CDR1 MNHEY, CDR2 SVGAGI. With 0 bases removed from V and 8 bases from J, the gap between germline ends came to 8 bases. Written as DNA, the CDR3 is TGTGCCAGCAGTTACTCGAAGCAGGACACCATATATCTT. It yields the protein CASSYSKQDTIYL.

The J gene is TRBJ2-7, the V gene TRBV29-1; 12 positions match TRBD2. Matching the DNA end better, TRBJ2-5 makes the J call doubtful. From germline, CDR1 is SQVTM and CDR2 ANQGSEA. The CDR3 runs 15 residues. Written as DNA, the CDR3 is TGCAGCGTTGTAAGGACTAGCGGGGTGCAAGAGACCCAGTACTTC. It translates to CSVVRTSGVQETQYF.

The rearrangement links TRBV5-4 to TRBJ2-5; 9 bases are a match to TRBD2. The CDR3 covers 16 residues. Germline lookup yields CDR1 SGHNT and CDR2 YYREEE (reference sequence). V lost 5 bases to trimming and J lost 5 bases; unmatched junction nucleotides: 13. CDR3 amino acids: CASSAPRGGEVETQYF. CDR3 DNA: TGTGCCAGCAGTGCCCCCCGCGGGGGGGAGGTGGAGACCCAGTACTTC.

This chain uses TRBV28 with TRBJ2-2; a possible D gene is TRBD1 (5 bases). Trimming pared 7 bases from V and 6 bases from J, leaving 6 bases between. The CDR3 extends over 11 amino acids. CDR1 and CDR2 (germline): MDHEN, SYDVKM. The CDR3 sequence is CASTGSGELFF. The CDR3 region has the DNA TGTGCCAGCACAGGGTCCGGGGAGCTGTTTTTT. The whole variable domain, filled in from reference TRBV28 and TRBJ2-2, reads DVKVTQSSRYLVKRTGEKVFLECVQDMDHENMFWYRQDPGLGLRLIYFSYDVKMKEKGDIPEGYSVSREKKERFSLILESASTNQTSMYLCASTGSGELFFGEGSRLTVL.

The rearrangement joins TRBV6-2 or TRBV6-3 to TRBJ2-7, with 9 bases aligning to TRBD1. The V gene end was trimmed by 5 bases and the J gene end by 5 bases; junction bases not matched to a gene: 7. The V gene's germline CDR1 is MNHEY and CDR2 SVGEGT. The CDR3 consists of 14 residues. Written as DNA, the CDR3 is TGTGCCAGCAGTCCTGGACAGGGGTTGGACGAGCAGTACTTC. Encoded protein: CASSPGQGLDEQYF.